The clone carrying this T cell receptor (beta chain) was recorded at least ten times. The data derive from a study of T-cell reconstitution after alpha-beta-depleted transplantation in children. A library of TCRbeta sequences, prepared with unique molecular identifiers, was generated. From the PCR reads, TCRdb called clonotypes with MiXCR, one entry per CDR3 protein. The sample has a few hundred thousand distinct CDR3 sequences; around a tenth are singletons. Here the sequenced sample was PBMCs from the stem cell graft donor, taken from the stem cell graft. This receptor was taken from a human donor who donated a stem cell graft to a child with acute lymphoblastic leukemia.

As DNA, the CDR3 is TGTGCCAGCAGCTTTAACGGTGAAAAACTGTTTTTT. It yields the protein CASSFNGEKLFF. The chain has TRBV11-2 and TRBJ1-4; D gene unclear. Germline V gene sequence: CDR1 SGHAT, CDR2 FQNNGV. This CDR3 has 12 amino acids. V was pared by 3 bases and J by 7 bases, with 6 bases between.